The rows below give T cell receptor beta chains drawn from one sample of a study of blood T cell repertoires in COVID-19. Sequenced by immunoSEQ multiplex PCR; TCRdb stores in-frame clones only, minus some. The sample records around 100,000 clones, about 90% being singletons. Sequencing was carried out using peripheral blood. These receptors all stem from a human donor in a cohort sampled during active COVID-19. CDR3s include the opening cysteine and the closing phenylalanine or tryptophan. The order of the fields is CDR3 DNA, CDR3 protein, D gene, J gene, clone size, V gene. D genes are given only for firm matches. Where a row states a size, it is once, few, many or the class of an expanded clone; other rows omit it.

DNA: TGTGCCAGTAGTATGTCGTTTCAGGGAAAGGGCGGTCAGCCCCAGCATTTT; CDR3: CASSMSFQGKGGQPQHF; D: -; J: TRBJ1-5; size: once; V: TRBV19
DNA: TGTGCCAGCAGCTCCGGACAGGGCAAGGAAAAACTGTTTTTT; CDR3: CASSSGQGKEKLFF; D: TRBD1; J: TRBJ1-4; size: once; V: TRBV7-9
DNA: TGTGCCAGCAGCTTAGCGGGTAGCGGGGCCTACAATGAGCAGTTCTTC; CDR3: CASSLAGSGAYNEQFF; D: TRBD2; J: TRBJ2-1; size: -; V: TRBV13
DNA: TGTGCCAGCAGCTTGGTCAGCGGGGGGGCCTACGAGCAGTACTTC; CDR3: CASSLVSGGAYEQYF; D: TRBD2; J: TRBJ2-7; size: -; V: TRBV5-4
DNA: TGTGCCAGTAAGGCCAGGGGGCTAGATACGCAGTATTTT; CDR3: CASKARGLDTQYF; D: TRBD1; J: TRBJ2-3; size: -; V: TRBV19
DNA: TGTGCCAGCAAATTAGTCCAGCCCCAGCATTTT; CDR3: CASKLVQPQHF; D: -; J: TRBJ1-5; size: -; V: TRBV21-1
DNA: TGTGCCAGCAGCTTTTTACCGGGACAGGGTACCACCGGGGAGCTGTTTTTT; CDR3: CASSFLPGQGTTGELFF; D: TRBD1; J: TRBJ2-2; size: -; V: TRBV14
DNA: TGTGCCAGCAGTTTATCATTTAGCGGAATCTACGAGCAGTACTTC; CDR3: CASSLSFSGIYEQYF; D: -; J: TRBJ2-7; size: -; V: TRBV27
DNA: TGCGCCAGCAGCTGGGGACTTGGGGCTAACTATGGCTACACCTTC; CDR3: CASSWGLGANYGYTF; D: -; J: TRBJ1-2; size: once; V: TRBV5-1
DNA: TGTGCCAGCAGAGGACAGGTACCCTACGAGCAGTACTTC; CDR3: CASRGQVPYEQYF; D: TRBD1; J: TRBJ2-7; size: -; V: TRBV28
DNA: TGTGCCAGCAGCTCCGGGACAGGCCTAATGAACACTGAAGCTTTCTTT; CDR3: CASSSGTGLMNTEAFF; D: TRBD1; J: TRBJ1-1; size: few; V: TRBV7-2
DNA: TGTGCCAGCTCACCGGCCAGGGGTATCTATGGCTACACCTTC; CDR3: CASSPARGIYGYTF; D: -; J: TRBJ1-2; size: -; V: TRBV18
DNA: TGTGCCAGCAGCGTGGGACTAGCGGCTAACACCGGGGAGCTGTTTTTT; CDR3: CASSVGLAANTGELFF; D: TRBD2; J: TRBJ2-2; size: -; V: TRBV7-7
DNA: TGTGCCAGCAGCCCCCGGGACATTGGGGAGACCCAGTACTTC; CDR3: CASSPRDIGETQYF; D: -; J: TRBJ2-5; size: -; V: TRBV27
DNA: TGTGCCAGCAGCTTAGCGTTGGGAGGGACGGCCCATCAGCCCCAGCATTTT; CDR3: CASSLALGGTAHQPQHF; D: -; J: TRBJ1-5; size: -; V: TRBV7-9
DNA: TGCAGCGTTGAAGCGGGAGGCTCTGGAAACACCATATATTTT; CDR3: CSVEAGGSGNTIYF; D: -; J: TRBJ1-3; size: -; V: TRBV29-1
DNA: TGCGCCAGCAGCCTGAGACCGGGACTAGCGGGAGGGCCCTCCTACAATGAGCAGTTCTTC; CDR3: CASSLRPGLAGGPSYNEQFF; D: TRBD2; J: TRBJ2-1; size: -; V: TRBV5-1
DNA: TGTGCCAGCAGCCACACTCCCAACAGGGGAGGTACGTATACTGAAGCTTTCTTT; CDR3: CASSHTPNRGGTYTEAFF; D: TRBD1; J: TRBJ1-1; size: -; V: TRBV5-5
DNA: TGTGCCAGCAGCCAAGACGGTTCGGAGACCCAGTACTTC; CDR3: CASSQDGSETQYF; D: -; J: TRBJ2-5; size: -; V: TRBV3-1/TRBV3-2
DNA: TGCGCCAGCAGCCAAGTAATACAGGGGATTTACGGCATGAACACTGAAGCTTTCTTT; CDR3: CASSQVIQGIYGMNTEAFF; D: TRBD1; J: TRBJ1-1; size: -; V: TRBV4-1
DNA: TGTGCCAGCAGCCCAGGGAGGGATGGCTACACCTTC; CDR3: CASSPGRDGYTF; D: -; J: TRBJ1-2; size: -; V: TRBV7-9
DNA: TGTGCCAGCAGCCCCGAGGACAGGGACAATGAGCAGTTCTTC; CDR3: CASSPEDRDNEQFF; D: TRBD1; J: TRBJ2-1; size: -; V: TRBV13
DNA: TGTGCCAGCAGCTACGACAGTGCAGTCACTGAAGCTTTCTTT; CDR3: CASSYDSAVTEAFF; D: -; J: TRBJ1-1; size: -; V: TRBV5-6
DNA: TGTGCCAGCAGACTGGGACAGGGGCTACTACTGCACGATACGCAGTATTTT; CDR3: CASRLGQGLLLHDTQYF; D: TRBD1; J: TRBJ2-3; size: -; V: TRBV3-1/TRBV3-2
DNA: TGTGCCAGCACTAGTTCGCAGTTCATAGCCAAAAACATTCAGTACTTC; CDR3: CASTSSQFIAKNIQYF; D: -; J: TRBJ2-4; size: -; V: TRBV28
DNA: TGCGCCAGCAGCCAAGCAGGAGGGTCAACTAATGAAAAACTGTTTTTT; CDR3: CASSQAGGSTNEKLFF; D: -; J: TRBJ1-4; size: -; V: TRBV4-1
DNA: TGTGCCATCAACGGGTACTTCAGCACAGATACGCAGTATTTT; CDR3: CAINGYFSTDTQYF; D: -; J: TRBJ2-3; size: once; V: TRBV28
DNA: TGCGCCAGCAGGGGGCGAGGCTCGCAGTATTTT; CDR3: CASRGRGSQYF; D: -; J: TRBJ2-3; size: -; V: TRBV10-1
DNA: TGTGCCAGCAGCCGCAGGGGCACCGGGGAGCTGTTTTTT; CDR3: CASSRRGTGELFF; D: -; J: TRBJ2-2; size: -; V: TRBV7-6
DNA: TGTGCCACCAGTGACCGGACTAGCGGGACGCCCTCCGAGCAGTACTTC; CDR3: CATSDRTSGTPSEQYF; D: TRBD2; J: TRBJ2-7; size: -; V: TRBV24-1
DNA: TGTGCCAGCAGCTCTCCCGGTAGCGTAGCTCTAATGAACACTGAAGCTTTCTTT; CDR3: CASSSPGSVALMNTEAFF; D: -; J: TRBJ1-1; size: -; V: TRBV7-2
DNA: TGTGCCAGCACCTACGGACAGGGTCACTCTGGAAACACCATATATTTT; CDR3: CASTYGQGHSGNTIYF; D: TRBD1; J: TRBJ1-3; size: -; V: TRBV9
DNA: TGTGCCAGCACCCCTCTCGGGGTAGCCAAAAACATTCAGTACTTC; CDR3: CASTPLGVAKNIQYF; D: -; J: TRBJ2-4; size: few; V: TRBV27
DNA: TGTGCCAGCAGTGCCAGCCAAGCAGGGACAGGGGGCGGAGAGACCCAGTACTTC; CDR3: CASSASQAGTGGGETQYF; D: TRBD1; J: TRBJ2-5; size: -; V: TRBV6-1
DNA: TGTGCCTGGGGACAGGGATCCTACGAGCAGTACTTC; CDR3: CAWGQGSYEQYF; D: TRBD1; J: TRBJ2-7; size: -; V: TRBV30
DNA: TGTGCCAGCAGCTTAGCAGAGAACACTGAAGCTTTCTTT; CDR3: CASSLAENTEAFF; D: -; J: TRBJ1-1; size: -; V: TRBV7-3
DNA: TGTGCCAGCAGCCACCCGGGACTCCCCCAAGAGACCCAGTACTTC; CDR3: CASSHPGLPQETQYF; D: -; J: TRBJ2-5; size: -; V: TRBV13
DNA: TGTGCCAGCAGTCCCCACCCTGGTATAGGGGGCACCCCCTACGAGCAGTACTTC; CDR3: CASSPHPGIGGTPYEQYF; D: TRBD1; J: TRBJ2-7; size: -; V: TRBV25-1
DNA: TGTGCCAGCAGCCCCGGGACTAGCGGTGACTACGAGCAGTACTTC; CDR3: CASSPGTSGDYEQYF; D: TRBD2; J: TRBJ2-7; size: -; V: TRBV7-9
DNA: TGTGCCAGCAGCCTTGCGGGACAGGGGCAGAGCGGCTACACCTTC; CDR3: CASSLAGQGQSGYTF; D: TRBD1; J: TRBJ1-2; size: -; V: TRBV7-6
DNA: TGTGCCAGCAGTTACATTCCAGTGGCGGGGAGCTCCTACGAGCAGTACTTC; CDR3: CASSYIPVAGSSYEQYF; D: -; J: TRBJ2-7; size: -; V: TRBV6-2/TRBV6-3
DNA: TGTGCCAGCAACAAAGGGGGTATGGCGGCTAATTCACCCCTCCACTTT; CDR3: CASNKGGMAANSPLHF; D: -; J: TRBJ1-6; size: -; V: TRBV9
DNA: TGTGCCAGCAGTGAAGGGCAGGCCGCCAATCAGCCCCAGCATTTT; CDR3: CASSEGQAANQPQHF; D: -; J: TRBJ1-5; size: -; V: TRBV2
DNA: TGTGCCAGTACAGCGGGGAGCACCGGGGAGCTGTTTTTT; CDR3: CASTAGSTGELFF; D: TRBD2; J: TRBJ2-2; size: -; V: TRBV19
DNA: TGTGCCAGCAGCCCAGCCGGGAACTACGAGCAGTACTTC; CDR3: CASSPAGNYEQYF; D: -; J: TRBJ2-7; size: -; V: TRBV7-3
DNA: TGTGCCAGCAGGCGGGGGGGAGGGGCAGAAAAACTGTTTTTT; CDR3: CASRRGGGAEKLFF; D: -; J: TRBJ1-4; size: few; V: TRBV6-6
DNA: TGTGCCAGCAGTTCCAGACCCGTCCAGGGTGGCATTCAGTACTTC; CDR3: CASSSRPVQGGIQYF; D: -; J: TRBJ2-4; size: -; V: TRBV6-5
DNA: TGCGCCAGCAGCCCAAAGACAGACCCGGTGGATCAGCCCCAGCATTTT; CDR3: CASSPKTDPVDQPQHF; D: -; J: TRBJ1-5; size: -; V: TRBV4-1
DNA: TGCGCCAGCAGCCTCGGACAGGGGGCCTACGAGCAGTACTTC; CDR3: CASSLGQGAYEQYF; D: TRBD1; J: TRBJ2-7; size: few; V: TRBV5-1
DNA: TGTGCCAGCAGCTTTAGACCAGAGAGGACCGGGGAGCTGTTTTTT; CDR3: CASSFRPERTGELFF; D: -; J: TRBJ2-2; size: -; V: TRBV7-6
DNA: TGTGCCAGGAAGGACTCCCCCCATGGCTACACCTTC; CDR3: CARKDSPHGYTF; D: -; J: TRBJ1-2; size: -; V: TRBV6-6